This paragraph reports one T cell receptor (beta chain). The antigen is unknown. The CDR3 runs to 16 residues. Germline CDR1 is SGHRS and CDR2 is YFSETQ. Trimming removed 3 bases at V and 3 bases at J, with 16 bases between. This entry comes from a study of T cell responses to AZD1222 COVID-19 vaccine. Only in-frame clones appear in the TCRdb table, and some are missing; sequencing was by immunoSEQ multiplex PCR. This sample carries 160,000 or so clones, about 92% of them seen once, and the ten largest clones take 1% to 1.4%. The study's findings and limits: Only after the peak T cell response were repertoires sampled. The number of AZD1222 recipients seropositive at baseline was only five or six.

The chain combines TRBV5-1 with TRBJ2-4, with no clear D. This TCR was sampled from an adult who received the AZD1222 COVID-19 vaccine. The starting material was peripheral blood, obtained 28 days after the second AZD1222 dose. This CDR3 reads CASSSGPREGKNIQYF. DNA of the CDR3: TGCGCCAGCAGCTCTGGACCGAGAGAAGGCAAAAACATTCAGTACTTC.